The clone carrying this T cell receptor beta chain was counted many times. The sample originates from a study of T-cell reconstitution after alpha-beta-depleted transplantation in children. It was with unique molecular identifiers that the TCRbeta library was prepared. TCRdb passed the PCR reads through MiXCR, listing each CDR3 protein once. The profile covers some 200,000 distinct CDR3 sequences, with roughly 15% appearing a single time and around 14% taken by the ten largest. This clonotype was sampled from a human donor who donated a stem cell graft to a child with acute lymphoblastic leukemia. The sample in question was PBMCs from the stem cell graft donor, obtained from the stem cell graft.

CDR3 region: CASSGTDPLYEQYF. CDR3 nucleotides: TGTGCCAGCAGCGGAACGGACCCCCTTTACGAGCAGTACTTC. The chain links TRBV12-3 or TRBV12-4 to TRBJ2-7; unclear D gene. CDR3 length equals 14 residues. V lost 6 bases and J lost 4, with 16 bases in between.